The 29 T cell receptor beta chains below were found in one sample sequenced in a study of blood T cell repertoires in COVID-19. Only in-frame clones appear in the TCRdb table, and some are missing; sequencing was by immunoSEQ multiplex PCR. The sample consists of more than 150,000 clones, approximately 90% of them appearing once. Specimen: peripheral blood. Every receptor here comes from a woman between 65 and 79 years old with COVID-19, enrolled during active disease.

The chain has TRBV5-5 and TRBJ2-1, with TRBD2 identical over 8 bases. V dropped 0 bases and J dropped 8; count of bases not matched to a gene: 10. The CDR3 has 16 amino acids. Germline loops: CDR1 SGHKS, CDR2 YYEKEE (reference sequence). CDR3 nucleotides: TGTGCCAGCAGCTTGGGAGTCGGAGCGGGAGAGGATGAGCAGTTCTTC. Protein: CASSLGVGAGEDEQFF.

This chain links TRBV7-2 with TRBJ1-6, with D unclear. Between the trimmed V and J ends, which lost 4 bases and 3 bases, there was a span of 10 bases. In germline, CDR1 is SGHTA, CDR2 FQGNSA. The CDR3 is made up of 15 amino acids. Here the CDR3 DNA reads TGTGCCAGCAGCTCCCCGGGAGGCTATAATTCACCCCTCCACTTT. It is translated as CASSSPGGYNSPLHF.

This chain uses TRBV28 with TRBJ1-1; D possibly corresponds to TRBD1 (5 bases). This CDR3 region has 14 residues. V was trimmed by 10 bases and J by 1 base, leaving 16 bases between them. CDR1 and CDR2 (germline): MDHEN, SYDVKM. The CDR3 DNA is TGTGCCACCGTTAATGGGGGGGAGAACACTGAAGCTTTCTTT. This translates into CATVNGGENTEAFF.

The count of this clone is one. V gene TRBV30 combines with J gene TRBJ1-5; D gene ambiguous. Germline V gene data show CDR1 as GTSNPN and CDR2 as SVGIG (reference sequence). The CDR3 length is 13 residues. The ends were cut back, 5 bases at V and 0 bases at J, with 8 bases in the middle. CDR3 in DNA: TGTGCCTGGCAGGAGGGTAGCAATCAGCCCCAGCATTTT. Residues: CAWQEGSNQPQHF.

The J gene is TRBJ2-7, the V gene TRBV19, with 8 bases identical to TRBD1. Trimming cost V 3 bases and J 5 bases; bases outside gene matches: 0. This CDR3 region has 12 residues. CDR1 LNHDA and CDR2 SQIVND come from the germline V gene (reference sequence). In nucleotides, the CDR3 is TGTGCCAGTAGTATGACAGGGGACGAGCAGTACTTC. Amino acids: CASSMTGDEQYF.

This clone occurred once. The V and J genes are TRBV3-1 (or the pseudogene TRBV3-2) and TRBJ2-7, with 11 nucleotides matching TRBD2. The CDR3 is 14 residues long. V was pared by 3 bases and J by 3 bases, with 1 base of the junction left unmatched. Germline CDR1 LGHDT, CDR2 YNNKEL (reference sequence). The CDR3, as DNA: TGTGCCAGCAGCCATACTAGCGGGAGCTACGAGCAGTACTTC. Translated, it gives CASSHTSGSYEQYF.

This chain joins TRBV7-2 and TRBJ2-5; 8 bases align to TRBD2. V lost 1 base and J lost 5; bases outside the gene matches: 9. This CDR3 spans 16 amino acids. Germline CDR1 and CDR2: SGHTA and FQGNSA. The CDR3 protein is CASSLVAGNGGETQYF. The CDR3 region has the DNA TGTGCCAGCAGCTTAGTAGCGGGAAACGGGGGGGAGACCCAGTACTTC.

The V call is TRBV3-1 (or the pseudogene TRBV3-2), the J call TRBJ1-4; 8 bases align to TRBD1. This CDR3 is built from 15 residues. J was trimmed by 1 base and V by 4 bases; bases with no gene match: 2. The germline V gene has CDR1 LGHDT and CDR2 YNNKEL (reference sequence). The CDR3 sequence: CASSPGTGTNEKLFF. CDR3 nucleotide sequence: TGTGCCAGCAGCCCAGGGACAGGAACTAATGAAAAACTGTTTTTT.

The chain combines TRBV4-2 with TRBJ2-7; unclear D gene. V dropped 0 bases and J dropped 1 base, with 7 bases sitting between them. This CDR3 contains 14 residues. CDR1 and CDR2 (germline): LGHNA, YNFKEQ. In DNA, the CDR3 is TGTGCCAGCAGCCAAGAATACAGTTCCTACGAGCAGTACTTC. It specifies CASSQEYSSYEQYF.

J is TRBJ1-2 and V is TRBV5-5; TRBD1 matches at 8 bases. V gave up 5 bases and J gave up 4 bases; unmatched junction bases: 10. The germline V gene has CDR1 SGHKS and CDR2 YYEKEE (reference sequence). This CDR3 region has 15 residues. DNA of the CDR3: TGTGCCAGCAGGCCGAGTGTGGACAGGGCCTATGGCTACACCTTC. This translates into CASRPSVDRAYGYTF.

This sequence joins TRBV12-3 or TRBV12-4 and TRBJ2-1; 8 bases fit TRBD2. The CDR3 sequence is 13 residues long. J gave up 4 bases and V 9 bases, and 5 bases lay outside the gene matches. Here the CDR3 reads CASLERGYNEQFF. The CDR3 nucleotides read TGTGCCAGTCTCGAGCGGGGGTACAATGAGCAGTTCTTC.

V usage is TRBV19 and J usage is TRBJ1-1, with 7 bases matching TRBD1. The CDR3 loop spans 15 amino acids. Unmatched junction bases numbered 8, after V lost 2 bases and J lost 5 bases. The germline V gene has CDR1 LNHDA and CDR2 SQIVND (reference sequence). Here the CDR3 DNA reads TGTGCCAGTAGTATATACAGGGGAGGTATGACTGAAGCTTTCTTT. Translating it yields CASSIYRGGMTEAFF.

The chain couples TRBV6-1 to TRBJ1-1; D is unclear. Germline V gives CDR1 MNHNS, CDR2 SASEGT. This CDR3 spans 14 amino acids. Between the trimmed V and J ends, which lost 1 base and 4 bases, there was a span of 10 bases. The DNA for the CDR3 is TGTGCCAGCAGTGAAGGACCCTCGGGCACTGAAGCTTTCTTT. Residues: CASSEGPSGTEAFF.

The chain joins TRBV5-1 to TRBJ1-1; D remains unclear. This CDR3 has 14 amino acids. Trimming took 3 bases from V and 4 from J, leaving 13 bases between them. Germline loops: CDR1 SGHRS, CDR2 YFSETQ. The CDR3 bases are TGCGCCAGCAGCTCGACCGGGGTAGGCACTGAAGCTTTCTTT. Its translation is CASSSTGVGTEAFF. Full variable domain (outside the CDR3, taken from reference TRBV5-1 and TRBJ1-1): KAGVTQTPRYLIKTRGQQVTLSCSPISGHRSVSWYQQTPGQGLQFLFEYFSETQRNKGNFPGRFSGRQFSNSRSEMNVSTLELGDSALYLCASSSTGVGTEAFFGQGTRLTVV.

The V gene is TRBV5-1, the J gene TRBJ2-6; D uncertain. Trimming left V 0 bases short and J 2 bases short, with 9 bases between. CDR1 and CDR2 (germline): SGHRS, YFSETQ. The length of the CDR3 is 16 residues. CDR3 in amino acids: CASSLDPKTGANVLTF. CDR3 bases: TGCGCCAGCAGCTTGGACCCTAAGACTGGGGCCAACGTCCTGACTTTC.

This rearrangement joins TRBV10-2 to TRBJ2-1, with a possible D match to TRBD1 (6 bases). Trimming removed 0 bases at V and 4 bases at J, with 10 bases between. CDR3 size: 15 residues. The V gene's germline CDR1 is WSHSY and CDR2 SAAADI. The CDR3, as DNA: TGCGCCAGCAGTGAGTCCCGGACAGAGTACAATGAGCAGTTCTTC. Protein sequence: CASSESRTEYNEQFF.

The V gene is TRBV2, the J gene TRBJ1-4; D is perhaps TRBD1 (6 bases). Trimming removed 4 bases from V and 7 bases from J, with 16 bases in between. This CDR3 is 15 amino acids long. Germline assignment: CDR1 SNHLY and CDR2 FYNNEI. CDR3 amino acids: CASSGNRAGAEKLFF. The CDR3 coding sequence is TGTGCCAGCAGTGGGAATAGGGCAGGGGCTGAAAAACTGTTTTTT.

The chain combines TRBV27 with TRBJ2-5; a weak D match, TRBD1 (5 bases). Germline values: CDR1 MNHEY, CDR2 SMNVEV (reference sequence). The V end lost 6 bases, the J end lost 7 bases, and 15 bases lay between the germline ends. The CDR3 loop spans 13 amino acids. For the CDR3, the DNA is TGTGCCAGCAGACCTAGGGGAATCGGGACCCAGTACTTC. It specifies CASRPRGIGTQYF.

This chain connects TRBV2 to TRBJ2-7, with D unresolved. Germline V CDR1 and CDR2: SNHLY, FYNNEI. This CDR3 has 14 amino acids. Trimming stripped 5 bases from V and 0 bases from J, with 11 bases between. The CDR3: CASSLSTLSYEQYF. CDR3 nucleotide sequence: TGTGCCAGCAGTCTCTCGACACTCTCCTACGAGCAGTACTTC.

This chain uses TRBV9 with TRBJ2-7; possible D gene TRBD1, 6 bases. The CDR3 consists of 16 residues. Germline CDR1 is SGDLS and CDR2 is YYNGEE. The V and J ends lost 0 bases and 2 bases respectively, with 15 bases between them. CDR3 DNA sequence: TGTGCCAGCAGCGTAGGAGGGACAAACCTGCCCTACGAGCAGTACTTC. Translated: CASSVGGTNLPYEQYF.

For the CDR3, the DNA is TGTGCCAGCAGTGCTGACAGGGGGTCTGGGGCCAACGTCCTGACTTTC. Translating it yields CASSADRGSGANVLTF. The chain combines TRBV2 with TRBJ2-6; TRBD1 matches 9 bases. Per germline, CDR1 SNHLY and CDR2 FYNNEI. The CDR3 runs to 16 residues. Losses at the gene ends were 4 bases for V and 1 base for J; bases not matched to a gene: 2.

V gene TRBV21-1 combines with J gene TRBJ2-4; the table calls TRBD2, which could not be checked here. TRBV21-1 is a known pseudogene. CDR3 size: 18 residues. The CDR3 DNA follows: TGTGCCACCAAAGGGAGGCTAGCGGAGGACCGGGCCAAAAACATTCAGTACTTC. Translating it yields CATKGRLAEDRAKNIQYF.

The V call is TRBV5-1, the J call TRBJ2-1; D is possibly TRBD2 (5 bases). The germline V gene encodes CDR1 SGHRS and CDR2 YFSETQ. Trimming left V 1 base short and J 1 base short, with 9 bases between. CDR3 length equals 15 residues. In nucleotides, the CDR3 is TGCGCCAGCAGCTTGACGGGAAGGTCCTACAATGAGCAGTTCTTC. It yields the protein CASSLTGRSYNEQFF. The complete variable domain, with remaining parts taken from reference TRBV5-1 and TRBJ2-1, reads KAGVTQTPRYLIKTRGQQVTLSCSPISGHRSVSWYQQTPGQGLQFLFEYFSETQRNKGNFPGRFSGRQFSNSRSEMNVSTLELGDSALYLCASSLTGRSYNEQFFGPGTRLTVL.

The chain is built from TRBV7-2 and TRBJ2-2, with 10 bases that match TRBD1. Germline V gene lookup returns CDR1 SGHTA and CDR2 FQGNSA. V was clipped by 5 bases and J by 4 bases; unmatched bases: 7. CDR3 size: 16 residues. As DNA, the CDR3 is TGTGCCAGCAGCCGTCGGGACAGGGGCGGCACCGGGGAGCTGTTTTTT. It codes for CASSRRDRGGTGELFF.

The rearrangement joins TRBV5-4 to TRBJ1-1, with no clear D. V lost 0 bases, J lost 3 bases, and 15 bases lay in between. The CDR3 totals 16 residues. Per the germline V gene, CDR1 is SGHNT and CDR2 is YYREEE (reference sequence). The CDR3 reads CASSLERVSGDTEAFF. The CDR3, as DNA: TGTGCCAGCAGCTTGGAAAGAGTGAGCGGGGACACTGAAGCTTTCTTT.

This chain joins TRBV27 and TRBJ2-1; 11 bases fit TRBD2. Germline loops: CDR1 MNHEY, CDR2 SMNVEV (reference sequence). The length of the CDR3 is 15 residues. With 5 bases clipped from V and 6 bases from J, the junction kept 6 bases outside the gene matches. The CDR3 loop is CASSILAGVFNEQFF. CDR3 coding DNA: TGTGCCAGCAGTATACTAGCGGGAGTTTTCAATGAGCAGTTCTTC.

The V call is TRBV5-6, the J call TRBJ2-5; 14 nucleotides line up with TRBD2. Per the germline V gene, CDR1 is SGHDT and CDR2 is YYEEEE. The CDR3 runs 15 residues. Germline trimming cut 4 bases from V and 1 base from J; bases unmatched to any gene: 0. CDR3 nucleotides: TGTGCCAGCAGCGGGACTAGCGGGAGCCAAGAGACCCAGTACTTC. Its translation is CASSGTSGSQETQYF.

This clone was seen only once. CDR3 region: CASSVLTDWPQHF. For the CDR3, the DNA is TGTGCCAGCAGCGTCTTGACAGACTGGCCCCAGCATTTT. The chain recombines TRBV2 with TRBJ1-5, with D possibly TRBD1 on 5 matching bases. Germline V CDR1 and CDR2: SNHLY, FYNNEI. Trimming took 6 bases from V and 9 from J, leaving 15 bases between them. This CDR3 is 13 amino acids long.

This clone was counted a few times. This chain connects TRBV5-4 to TRBJ2-7; 13 positions match TRBD2. Germline values: CDR1 SGHNT, CDR2 YYREEE (reference sequence). CDR3 length: 14 amino acids. Trimming took 5 bases from V and 6 from J; bases not matched to a gene: 5. The CDR3 loop is CASSETSGRPEQYF. Written as DNA, the CDR3 is TGTGCCAGCAGTGAGACTAGCGGGAGGCCCGAGCAGTACTTC.